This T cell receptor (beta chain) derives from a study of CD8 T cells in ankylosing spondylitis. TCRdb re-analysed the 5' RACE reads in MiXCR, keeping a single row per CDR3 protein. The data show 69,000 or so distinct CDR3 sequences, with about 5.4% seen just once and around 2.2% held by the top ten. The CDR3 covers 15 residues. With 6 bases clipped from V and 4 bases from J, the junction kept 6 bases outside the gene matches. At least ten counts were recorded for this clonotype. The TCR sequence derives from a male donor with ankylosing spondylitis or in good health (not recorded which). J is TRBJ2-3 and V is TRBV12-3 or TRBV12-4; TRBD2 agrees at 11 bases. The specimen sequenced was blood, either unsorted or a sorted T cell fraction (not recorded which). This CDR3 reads CASSRSGGAADTQYF. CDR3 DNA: TGTGCCAGCAGCCGTAGCGGGGGGGCCGCAGATACGCAGTATTTT.